A selection of T cell receptor beta chains follows, all from one sample in a study of OX40 agonist ivuxolimab in advanced cancers. Assay: immunoSEQ multiplex PCR; the TCRdb copy retains only in-frame clones and omits some. The sample contains over 55,000 clones, around 84% of which appear only once. Source: CD4+ or CD8+ T cells sorted from blood, taken in a trial of the OX40 agonist ivuxolimab. The receptors come from an adult with an advanced solid tumor such as melanoma, head and neck, liver or kidney cancer. The CDR3 runs from the conserved cysteine through the conserved F or W. The D gene is left open where the match is weak. Clone size is given for some rows only: seen once, a few or many times, or a class if the clone is expanded.

>NA|NA|TRBV5-8|TRBJ1-3
CASSFVGNTIYF
TGTGCCAGCAGCTTCGTCGGAAACACCATATATTTT
>NA|NA|TRBV4-3|TRBJ1-3
CASSQAHPLKMEGKSGNTIYF
TGCGCCAGCAGCCAAGCCCACCCCCTGAAGATGGAGGGAAAATCTGGAAACACCATATATTTT
>NA|NA|TRBV7-8|TRBJ2-5
CASSFLSKETQYF
TGTGCCAGCAGCTTCCTCTCCAAAGAGACCCAGTACTTC
>NA|NA|TRBV5-5|TRBJ2-6
CASSPLVGVGANVLTF
TGTGCCAGCAGTCCTTTGGTGGGGGTTGGGGCCAACGTCCTGACTTTC
>NA|NA|TRBV5-6|TRBJ2-2
CASSLVGADLTGELFF
TGTGCCAGCAGCTTGGTAGGGGCGGATCTGACCGGGGAGCTGTTTTTT
>NA|TRBD2|TRBV6-6|TRBJ2-1
CASSILAGGPHEQFF
TGTGCCAGCAGCATCTTAGCGGGGGGGCCACATGAGCAGTTCTTC
>NA|TRBD1|TRBV7-3|TRBJ1-4
CASSPSGGAGTNEKLFF
TGTGCCAGCAGCCCGTCAGGGGGCGCGGGGACTAATGAAAAACTGTTTTTT
>once|NA|TRBV2|TRBJ1-2
CASSDMYRYYGYTF
TGTGCCAGCAGTGATATGTACAGGTACTATGGCTACACCTTC
>once|TRBD1|TRBV6-1|TRBJ1-5
CASSLSGQGSQPQHF
TGTGCCAGCAGTTTGTCGGGACAGGGCTCTCAGCCCCAGCATTTT
>once|NA|TRBV5-1|TRBJ2-5
CASSLEGLQETQYF
TGCGCCAGCAGCTTGGAAGGCCTCCAAGAGACCCAGTACTTC
>NA|NA|TRBV18|TRBJ1-1
CASSPRGGSNTEAFF
TGTGCCAGCTCACCCCGAGGAGGGTCAAACACTGAAGCTTTCTTT
>NA|TRBD2|TRBV29-1|TRBJ2-5
CSGILAGRQETQYF
TGCAGCGGTATACTAGCGGGGCGTCAAGAGACCCAGTACTTC
>NA|NA|TRBV6-5|TRBJ1-2
CASSSPGHYGYTF
TGTGCCAGCAGCAGTCCAGGTCACTATGGCTACACCTTC
>once|TRBD1|TRBV4-1|TRBJ1-2
CASSQTQTGDFYGYTF
TGCGCCAGCAGCCAGACTCAAACAGGGGACTTTTATGGCTACACCTTC
>once|TRBD1|TRBV5-8|TRBJ2-2
CASSPGQYTGELFF
TGTGCCAGCAGCCCGGGACAGTACACCGGGGAGCTGTTTTTT
>NA|NA|TRBV10-3|TRBJ2-1
CAISTTGQNNEQFF
TGTGCCATCAGTACAACGGGACAAAACAATGAGCAGTTCTTC
>NA|NA|TRBV5-1|TRBJ1-1
CASSLAGFEAFF
TGCGCCAGCAGCTTGGCAGGGTTTGAAGCTTTCTTT
>NA|TRBD2|TRBV4-2|TRBJ2-6
CASSQDSKGGASGANVLTF
TGTGCCAGCAGCCAGGATTCGAAGGGAGGGGCCTCTGGGGCCAACGTCCTGACTTTC
>NA|NA|TRBV28|TRBJ2-5
CASSSGAGRETQYF
TGTGCCAGCAGCTCCGGTGCTGGGCGAGAGACCCAGTACTTC
>NA|NA|TRBV7-2|TRBJ2-3
CASSFDRATQYF
TGTGCCAGCAGCTTCGACCGGGCTACGCAGTATTTT
>NA|NA|TRBV25-1|TRBJ1-4
CASSPQGWENEKLFF
TGTGCCAGCAGTCCTCAGGGATGGGAAAATGAAAAACTGTTTTTT
>NA|NA|TRBV19|TRBJ1-6
CASSIRKTTNSPLHF
TGTGCCAGTAGTATTCGAAAAACTACGAATTCACCCCTCCACTTT
>NA|NA|TRBV5-6|TRBJ2-7
CASTQWTGLSYEQYF
TGTGCCAGCACCCAATGGACCGGGCTGTCCTACGAGCAGTACTTC
>NA|TRBD1|TRBV5-1|TRBJ1-2
CASSLQGQGNYGYTF
TGCGCCAGCAGCTTACAGGGACAGGGGAACTATGGCTACACCTTC
>NA|NA|TRBV27|TRBJ2-1
CASSRPDGSYNEQFF
TGTGCCAGCAGCCGGCCGGATGGCTCCTACAATGAGCAGTTCTTC
>NA|NA|TRBV4-2|TRBJ1-6
CASSQDSPGRASSYNSPLHF
TGTGCCAGCAGCCAAGATTCCCCTGGCAGGGCGAGCTCCTATAATTCACCCCTCCACTTT
>NA|NA|TRBV10-3|TRBJ2-3
CAISESGMIGDTQYF
TGTGCCATCAGTGAGTCGGGGATGATCGGGGATACGCAGTATTTT
>few|TRBD1|TRBV7-2|TRBJ2-5
CASSPGGRQETQYF
TGTGCCAGCAGCCCAGGGGGACGGCAAGAGACCCAGTACTTC
>NA|NA|TRBV5-8|TRBJ1-1
CASSGGPTEAFF
TGTGCCAGCAGCGGGGGACCGACTGAAGCTTTCTTT
>NA|TRBD1|TRBV19|TRBJ2-2
CASSETGIDGELFF
TGTGCCAGTAGCGAGACAGGGATCGACGGGGAGCTGTTTTTT
>NA|NA|TRBV19|TRBJ2-2
CASSIWPASNTGELFF
TGTGCCAGTAGTATATGGCCAGCCTCAAACACCGGGGAGCTGTTTTTT
>NA|NA|TRBV18|TRBJ2-3
CASSPIDSPDTQYF
TGTGCCAGCTCACCAATAGACAGCCCAGATACGCAGTATTTT
>NA|NA|TRBV6-6|TRBJ2-7
CASSHGTGYYEQYF
TGTGCCAGCAGTCACGGGACGGGGTACTACGAGCAGTACTTC
>NA|TRBD1|TRBV5-1|TRBJ1-4
CASSPGQGRTNEKLFF
TGCGCCAGCAGCCCCGGACAGGGAAGGACTAATGAAAAACTGTTTTTT
>NA|NA|TRBV5-8|TRBJ1-5
CASSWGLNSNQPQHF
TGTGCCAGCAGCTGGGGACTGAATAGCAATCAGCCCCAGCATTTT
>NA|NA|TRBV5-1|TRBJ1-2
CASSYQDGGYTF
TGCGCCAGCAGCTATCAGGACGGTGGCTACACCTTC
>NA|NA|TRBV2|TRBJ2-7
CASRPDSYEQYF
TGTGCCAGCAGACCAGACAGCTACGAGCAGTACTTC
>NA|NA|TRBV6-5|TRBJ2-2
CASSAQGNGGELFF
TGTGCCAGCAGTGCCCAGGGGAATGGCGGGGAGCTGTTTTTT
>once|NA|TRBV7-9|TRBJ1-1
CASSLIGGTEAFF
TGTGCCAGCAGCTTAATCGGGGGCACTGAAGCTTTCTTT
>NA|NA|TRBV7-9|TRBJ2-7
CASSLIPYEQYF
TGTGCCAGCAGCTTAATCCCCTACGAGCAGTACTTC
>NA|NA|TRBV2|TRBJ1-2
CASTRGDRSPLFNYGYTF
TGTGCCAGCACCCGAGGGGACCGGTCCCCCCTTTTTAACTATGGCTACACCTTC
>NA|NA|TRBV6-1|TRBJ2-4
CASSEMPGTKILGEAQYF
TGTGCCAGCAGTGAAATGCCAGGGACGAAGATACTAGGCGAGGCTCAGTACTTC
>NA|NA|TRBV29-1|TRBJ2-7
CSVGLVYEQYF
TGCAGCGTTGGTTTGGTCTACGAGCAGTACTTC
>NA|NA|TRBV9|TRBJ1-6
CASSGSYNSPLHF
TGTGCCAGCAGCGGATCCTATAATTCACCCCTCCACTTT